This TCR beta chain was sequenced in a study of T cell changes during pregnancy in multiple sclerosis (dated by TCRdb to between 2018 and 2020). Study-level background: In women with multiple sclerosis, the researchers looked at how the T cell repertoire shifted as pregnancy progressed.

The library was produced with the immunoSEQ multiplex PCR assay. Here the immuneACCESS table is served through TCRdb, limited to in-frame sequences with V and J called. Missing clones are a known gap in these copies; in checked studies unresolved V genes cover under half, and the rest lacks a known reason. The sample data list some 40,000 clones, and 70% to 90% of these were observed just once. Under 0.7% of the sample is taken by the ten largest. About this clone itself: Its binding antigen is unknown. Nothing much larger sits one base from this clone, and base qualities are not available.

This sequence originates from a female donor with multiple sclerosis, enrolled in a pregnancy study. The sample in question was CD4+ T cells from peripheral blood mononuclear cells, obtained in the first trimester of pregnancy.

The sequence in DNA is TGTGCCAGCAGTGGGGGGGGCATCTCTGGAAACACCATATATTTT. The resulting protein is CASSGGGISGNTIYF. This receptor chain uses TRBV6-1 and TRBJ1-3; TRBD1 is perhaps the D gene, given 6 matching bases. The V and J ends are trimmed by 4 bases and 0 bases, leaving 10 bases between them. In the germline V gene, CDR1 corresponds to MNHNS and CDR2 to SASEGT. The CDR3 starts with the cysteine, ends with the phenylalanine, and has 15 residues. The DNA shown is the 45-base CDR3, in frame from base 1.